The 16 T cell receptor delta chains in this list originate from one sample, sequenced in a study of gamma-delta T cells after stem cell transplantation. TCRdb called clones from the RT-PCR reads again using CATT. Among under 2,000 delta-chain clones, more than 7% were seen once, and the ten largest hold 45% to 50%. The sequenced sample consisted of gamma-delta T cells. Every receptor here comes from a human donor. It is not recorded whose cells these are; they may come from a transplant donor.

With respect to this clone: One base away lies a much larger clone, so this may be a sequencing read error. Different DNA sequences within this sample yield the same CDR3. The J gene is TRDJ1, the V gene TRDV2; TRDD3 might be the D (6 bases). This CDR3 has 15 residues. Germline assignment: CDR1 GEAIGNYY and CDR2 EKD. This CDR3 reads CACDHVRGDTDKLIF. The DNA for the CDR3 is TGTGCCTGTGACCACGTTAGGGGGGACACCGATAAGCTCATCTTT.

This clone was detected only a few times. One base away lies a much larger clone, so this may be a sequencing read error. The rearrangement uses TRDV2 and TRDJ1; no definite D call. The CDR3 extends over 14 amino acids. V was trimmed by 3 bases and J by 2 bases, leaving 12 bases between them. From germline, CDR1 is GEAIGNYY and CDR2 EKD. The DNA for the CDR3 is TGTGCCTGTGACCTCCTGAACTCTACCGATAAACTCATCTTT. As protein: CACDLLNSTDKLIF.

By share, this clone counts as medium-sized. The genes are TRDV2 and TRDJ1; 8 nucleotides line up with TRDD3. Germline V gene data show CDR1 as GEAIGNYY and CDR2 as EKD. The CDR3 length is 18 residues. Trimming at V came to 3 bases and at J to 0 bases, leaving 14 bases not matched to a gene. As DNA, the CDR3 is TGTGCCTGTGACCCGGTACTGGGGGTGGAGGAATACACCGATAAACTCATCTTT. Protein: CACDPVLGVEEYTDKLIF.

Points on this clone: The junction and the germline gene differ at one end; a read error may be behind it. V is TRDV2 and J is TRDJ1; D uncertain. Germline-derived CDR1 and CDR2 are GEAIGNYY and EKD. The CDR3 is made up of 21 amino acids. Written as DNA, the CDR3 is TGTGCCTGTGGCACCCTCATGCCAGGTCGTACGGGGCGAGGCCTTACCGATAAACTCATCTTT. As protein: CACGTLMPGRTGRGLTDKLIF.

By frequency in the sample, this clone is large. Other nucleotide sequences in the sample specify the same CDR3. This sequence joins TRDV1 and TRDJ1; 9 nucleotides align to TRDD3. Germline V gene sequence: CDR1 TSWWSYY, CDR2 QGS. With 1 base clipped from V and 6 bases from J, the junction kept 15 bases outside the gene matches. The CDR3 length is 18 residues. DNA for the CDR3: TGTGCTCTTGGGGAACCCTTCCTCTGGGGATACGGACGTTATAAACTCATCTTT. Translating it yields CALGEPFLWGYGRYKLIF.

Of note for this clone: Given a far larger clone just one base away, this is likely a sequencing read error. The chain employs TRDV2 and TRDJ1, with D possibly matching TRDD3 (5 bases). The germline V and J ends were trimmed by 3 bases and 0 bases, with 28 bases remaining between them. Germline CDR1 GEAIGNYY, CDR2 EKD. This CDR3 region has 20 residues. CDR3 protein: CACDPLASGDTVPYTDKLIF. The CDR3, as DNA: TGTGCCTGTGACCCCCTTGCGTCTGGCGATACAGTCCCCTACACCGATAAACTCATCTTT.

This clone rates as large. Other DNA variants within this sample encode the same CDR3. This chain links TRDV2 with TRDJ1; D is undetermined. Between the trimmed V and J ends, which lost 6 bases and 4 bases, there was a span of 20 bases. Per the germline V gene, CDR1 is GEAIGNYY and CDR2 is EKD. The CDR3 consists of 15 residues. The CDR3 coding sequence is TGTGCCTGTATTCTTGTACCCGGCGAGGACGATAAACTCATCTTT. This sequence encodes CACILVPGEDDKLIF.

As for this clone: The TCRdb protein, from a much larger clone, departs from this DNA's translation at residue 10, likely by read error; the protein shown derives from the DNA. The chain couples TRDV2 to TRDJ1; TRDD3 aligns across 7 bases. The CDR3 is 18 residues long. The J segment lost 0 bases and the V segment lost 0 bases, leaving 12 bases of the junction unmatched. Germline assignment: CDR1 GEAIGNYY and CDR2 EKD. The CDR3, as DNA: TGTGCCTGTGACACCGTAACTGGGGACTGGGTGTACACCGATAAACTCATCTTT. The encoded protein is CACDTVTGDWVYTDKLIF.

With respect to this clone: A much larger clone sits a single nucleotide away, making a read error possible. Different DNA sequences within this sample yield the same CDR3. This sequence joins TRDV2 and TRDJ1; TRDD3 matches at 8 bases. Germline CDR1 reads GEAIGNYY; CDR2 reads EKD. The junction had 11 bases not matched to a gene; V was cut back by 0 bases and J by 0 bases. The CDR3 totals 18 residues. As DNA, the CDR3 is TGTGCCTGTGACACCGTGTCTGGGGGAGGTACCTACACCGATAAACTCATCTTT. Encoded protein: CACDTVSGGGTYTDKLIF.

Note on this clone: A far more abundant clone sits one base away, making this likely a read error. In nucleotides, the CDR3 is TGTGCCTGTGACACGATACTGGGGGCCACCTCCACCGATAAACTCATCTTT. Protein: CACDTILGATSTDKLIF. The chain couples TRDV2 to TRDJ1, with TRDD3 matching over 8 bases. The CDR3 has 17 residues. Germline CDR1 is GEAIGNYY and CDR2 is EKD. V was pared by 1 base and J by 1 base, with 10 bases of the junction left unmatched.

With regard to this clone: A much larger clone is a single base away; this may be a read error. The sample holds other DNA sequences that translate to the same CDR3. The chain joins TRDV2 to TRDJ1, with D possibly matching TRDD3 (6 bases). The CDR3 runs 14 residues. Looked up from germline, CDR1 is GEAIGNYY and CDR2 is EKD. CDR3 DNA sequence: TGTGCCTGTGACCCCTTGGGGACTGGGAGTAAACTCATCTTC. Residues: CACDPLGTGSKLIF.

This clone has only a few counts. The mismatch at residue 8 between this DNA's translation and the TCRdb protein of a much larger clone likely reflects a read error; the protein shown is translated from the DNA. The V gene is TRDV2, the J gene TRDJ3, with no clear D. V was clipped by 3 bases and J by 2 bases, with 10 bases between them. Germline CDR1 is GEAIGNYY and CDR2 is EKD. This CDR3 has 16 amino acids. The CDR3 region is CACDSISTWDTRQMFF. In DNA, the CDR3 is TGTGCCTGTGACTCGATTAGCACCTGGGACACCCGACAGATGTTTTTC.

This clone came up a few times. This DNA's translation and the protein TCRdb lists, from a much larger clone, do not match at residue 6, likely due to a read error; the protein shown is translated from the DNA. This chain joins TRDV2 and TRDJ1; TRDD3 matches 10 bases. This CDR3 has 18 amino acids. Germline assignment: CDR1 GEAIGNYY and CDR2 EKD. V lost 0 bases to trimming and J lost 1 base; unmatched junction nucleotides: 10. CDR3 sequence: CACDTFHRTGGSTDKLIF. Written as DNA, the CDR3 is TGTGCCTGTGACACCTTCCACCGTACTGGGGGATCCACCGATAAACTCATCTTT.

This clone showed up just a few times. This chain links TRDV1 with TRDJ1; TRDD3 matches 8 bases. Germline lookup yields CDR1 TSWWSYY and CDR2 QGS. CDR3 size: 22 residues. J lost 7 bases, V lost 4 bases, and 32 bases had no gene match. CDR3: CALGGPPSHSWGTQLTLGKLIF. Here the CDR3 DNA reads TGTGCTCTTGGGGGGCCTCCTTCCCATAGCTGGGGGACGCAACTTACCCTGGGTAAACTCATCTTT.

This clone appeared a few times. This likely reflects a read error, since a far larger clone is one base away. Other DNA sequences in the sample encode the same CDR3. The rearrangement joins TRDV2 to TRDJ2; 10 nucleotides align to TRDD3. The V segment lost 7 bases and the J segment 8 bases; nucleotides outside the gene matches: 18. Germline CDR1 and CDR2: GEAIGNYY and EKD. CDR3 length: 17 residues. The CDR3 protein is CACDPLTGGSRSAQLFF. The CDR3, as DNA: TGTGCCTGCGACCCTCTTACTGGGGGATCCCGCTCCGCACAACTCTTCTTT.

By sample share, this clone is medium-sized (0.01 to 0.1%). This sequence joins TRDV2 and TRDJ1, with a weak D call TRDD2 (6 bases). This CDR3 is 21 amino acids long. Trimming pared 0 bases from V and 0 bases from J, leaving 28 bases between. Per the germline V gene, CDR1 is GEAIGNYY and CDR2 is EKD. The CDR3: CACDTVGPASSDHPYTDKLIF. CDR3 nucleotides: TGTGCCTGTGACACCGTCGGACCTGCTTCCTCAGACCACCCTTACACCGATAAACTCATCTTT.